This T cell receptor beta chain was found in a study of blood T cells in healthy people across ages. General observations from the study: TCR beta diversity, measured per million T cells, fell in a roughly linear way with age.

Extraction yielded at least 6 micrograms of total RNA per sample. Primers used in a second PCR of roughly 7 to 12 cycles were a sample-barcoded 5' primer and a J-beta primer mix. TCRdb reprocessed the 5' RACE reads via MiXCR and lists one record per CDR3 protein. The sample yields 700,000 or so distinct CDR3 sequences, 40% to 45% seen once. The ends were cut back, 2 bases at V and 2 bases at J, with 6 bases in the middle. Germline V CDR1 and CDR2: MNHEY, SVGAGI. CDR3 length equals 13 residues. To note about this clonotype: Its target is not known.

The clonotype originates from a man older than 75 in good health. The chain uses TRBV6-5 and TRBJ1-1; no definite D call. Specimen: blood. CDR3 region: CASSYELNTEAFF. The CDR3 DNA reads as TGTGCCAGCAGTTACGAGCTCAACACTGAAGCTTTCTTT.